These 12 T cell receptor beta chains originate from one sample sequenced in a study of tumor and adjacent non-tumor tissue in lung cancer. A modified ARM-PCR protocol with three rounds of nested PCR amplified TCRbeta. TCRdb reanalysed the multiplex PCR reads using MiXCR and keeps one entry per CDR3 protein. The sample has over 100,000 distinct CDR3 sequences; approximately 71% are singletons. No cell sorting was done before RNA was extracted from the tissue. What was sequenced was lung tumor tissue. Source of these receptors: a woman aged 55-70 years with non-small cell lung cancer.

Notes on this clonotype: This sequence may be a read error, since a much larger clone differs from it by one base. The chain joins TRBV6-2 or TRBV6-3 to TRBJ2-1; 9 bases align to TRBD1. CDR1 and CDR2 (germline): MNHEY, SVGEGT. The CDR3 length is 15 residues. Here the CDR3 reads CPSSKGDRDYNEQFF. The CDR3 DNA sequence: TGTCCCAGCAGTAAAGGGGACAGGGACTACAATGAGCAGTTCTTC.

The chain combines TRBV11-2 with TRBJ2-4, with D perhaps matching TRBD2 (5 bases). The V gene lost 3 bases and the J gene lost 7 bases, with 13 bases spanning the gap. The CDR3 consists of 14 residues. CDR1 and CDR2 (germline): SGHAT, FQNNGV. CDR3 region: CASSFPARGNIQYF. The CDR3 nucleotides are TGTGCCAGCAGCTTCCCAGCCAGAGGGAACATTCAGTACTTC.

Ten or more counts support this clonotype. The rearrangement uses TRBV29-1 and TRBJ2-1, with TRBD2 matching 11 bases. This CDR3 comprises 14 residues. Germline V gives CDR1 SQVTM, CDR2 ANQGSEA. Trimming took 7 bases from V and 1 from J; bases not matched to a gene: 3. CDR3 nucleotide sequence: TGCAGCGCCCGGACTAGCGGGTCCTACAATGAGCAGTTCTTC. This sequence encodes CSARTSGSYNEQFF.

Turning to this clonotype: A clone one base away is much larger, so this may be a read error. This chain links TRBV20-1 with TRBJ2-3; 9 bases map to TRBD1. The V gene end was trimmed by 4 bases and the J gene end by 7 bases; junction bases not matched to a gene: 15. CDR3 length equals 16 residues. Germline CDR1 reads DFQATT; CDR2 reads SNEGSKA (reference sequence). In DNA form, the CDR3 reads TGCAGTGCTACCCCCCCGGGGGACAGGGAGCGTAATACGCAGTATTTT. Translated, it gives CSATPPGDRERNTQYF.

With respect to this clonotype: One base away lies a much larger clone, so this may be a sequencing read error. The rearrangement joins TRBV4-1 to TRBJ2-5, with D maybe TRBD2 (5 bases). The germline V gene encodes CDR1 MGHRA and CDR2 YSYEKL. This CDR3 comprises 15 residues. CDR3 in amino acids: CVSSQDRSVQETQYF. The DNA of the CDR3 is TGCGTCAGCAGCCAAGATCGTAGCGTCCAAGAGACCCAGTACTTC.

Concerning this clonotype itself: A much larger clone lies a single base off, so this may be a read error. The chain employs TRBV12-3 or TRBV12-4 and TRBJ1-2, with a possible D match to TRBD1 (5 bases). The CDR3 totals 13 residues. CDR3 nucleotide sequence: TGTGCCAGCAGTTTATCCCAGGGATATGTCTACACCTTC. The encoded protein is CASSLSQGYVYTF.

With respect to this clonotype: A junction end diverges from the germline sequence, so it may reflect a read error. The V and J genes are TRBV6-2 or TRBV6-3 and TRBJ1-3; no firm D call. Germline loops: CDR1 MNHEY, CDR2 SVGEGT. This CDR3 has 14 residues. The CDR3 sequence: CTSGYSGSGNTIFF. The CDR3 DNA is TGTACCAGCGGTTACTCGGGCTCTGGAAACACCATATTTTTT.

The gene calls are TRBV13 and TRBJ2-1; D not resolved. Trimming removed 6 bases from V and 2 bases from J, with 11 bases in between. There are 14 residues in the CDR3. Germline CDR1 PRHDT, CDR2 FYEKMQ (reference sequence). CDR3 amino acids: CASRKSAPYNEQFF. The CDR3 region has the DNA TGTGCCAGCAGGAAGAGTGCCCCCTACAATGAGCAGTTCTTC.

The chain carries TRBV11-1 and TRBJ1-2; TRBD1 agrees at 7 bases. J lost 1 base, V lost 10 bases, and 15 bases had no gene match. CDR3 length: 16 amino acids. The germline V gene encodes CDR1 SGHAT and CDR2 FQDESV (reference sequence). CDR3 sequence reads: CANSDGTVGVNYGYTF. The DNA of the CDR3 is TGTGCCAACAGTGACGGGACAGTGGGGGTTAACTATGGCTACACCTTC.

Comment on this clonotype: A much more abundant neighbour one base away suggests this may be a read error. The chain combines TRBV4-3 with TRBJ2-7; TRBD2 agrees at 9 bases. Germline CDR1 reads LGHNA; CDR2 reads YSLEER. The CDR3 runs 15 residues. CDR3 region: CASSQGLADTYKQYF. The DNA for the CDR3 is TGCGCCAGCAGCCAAGGACTAGCGGACACCTACAAGCAGTACTTC.

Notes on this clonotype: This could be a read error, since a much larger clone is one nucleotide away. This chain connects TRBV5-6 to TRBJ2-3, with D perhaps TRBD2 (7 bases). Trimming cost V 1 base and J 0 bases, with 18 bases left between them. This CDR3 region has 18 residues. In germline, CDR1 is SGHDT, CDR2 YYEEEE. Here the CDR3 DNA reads TGTGCCAGCAGCTTGCTAGGGGGGGTTCATTCTAGCACAGATACGCAGTATTTT. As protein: CASSLLGGVHSSTDTQYF. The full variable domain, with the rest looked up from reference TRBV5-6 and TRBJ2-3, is DAGVTQSPTHLIKTRGQQVTLRCSPKSGHDTVSWYQQALGQGPQFIFQYYEEEERQRGNFPDRFSGHQFPNYSSELNVNALLLGDSALYLCASSLLGGVHSSTDTQYFGPGTRLTVL.

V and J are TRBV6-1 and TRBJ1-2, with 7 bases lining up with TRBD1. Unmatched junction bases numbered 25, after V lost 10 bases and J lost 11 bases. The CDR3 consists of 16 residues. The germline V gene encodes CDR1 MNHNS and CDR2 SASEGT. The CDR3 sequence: CANKLAPAQGLFWYTF. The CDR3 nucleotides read TGTGCCAACAAACTTGCCCCGGCACAGGGGCTATTTTGGTACACCTTC.